Sequencing of this T cell receptor (beta chain) was carried out in a study of shared T cell receptors in the human thymus. Profiled with immunoSEQ multiplex PCR; TCRdb holds only in-frame clones, not every one. The data contain about 660,000 clones, approximately 88% of them singletons. Losses at the gene ends were 2 bases for V and 0 bases for J; bases not matched to a gene: 9. Germline CDR1 reads SGHDN; CDR2 reads FVKESK. This CDR3 contains 17 residues. The sample also formed part of further work on human thymus T cells. From that report: Thymic and blood repertoires showed apparently biased V and J gene usage.

Specimen: thymocytes. The sequence derives from a boy under two years old with a congenital heart defect. This chain joins TRBV14 and TRBJ2-7; 8 bases are shared with TRBD2. The CDR3 sequence: CASSQQASGLNSYEQYF. CDR3 nucleotides: TGTGCCAGCAGCCAACAAGCTAGCGGGCTTAACTCCTACGAGCAGTACTTC.